This T cell receptor beta chain was sequenced for a study of blood T cells in healthy people across ages. This clonotype was counted between two and nine times. Trimming cost V 8 bases and J 0 bases; bases outside gene matches: 6. This CDR3 region has 15 residues. CDR1 is MNHEY and CDR2 is SMNVEV in the germline V gene (reference sequence). Through a sample-barcoded 5' primer and a J-beta primer mix, a second PCR was run for roughly 6 to 12 cycles. Every sample returned 2.5 million or more CDR3-containing paired-end reads. One entry per CDR3 protein results from TCRdb running MiXCR on the 5' RACE reads. This sample has hundreds of thousands of distinct CDR3 sequences, with 58% found just once. Peripheral blood, ten milliliters per donor, was collected. Extracted total RNA amounted to at least 5.5 micrograms for each sample.

Material: blood. The J gene is TRBJ2-1, the V gene TRBV27, with 8 bases matching TRBD2. This receptor was identified in a man younger than 45 in good health. The CDR3 nucleotides are TGTGCCAGCCGCCGGGGGGGCAGCTCCTACAATGAGCAGTTCTTC. It codes for CASRRGGSSYNEQFF.